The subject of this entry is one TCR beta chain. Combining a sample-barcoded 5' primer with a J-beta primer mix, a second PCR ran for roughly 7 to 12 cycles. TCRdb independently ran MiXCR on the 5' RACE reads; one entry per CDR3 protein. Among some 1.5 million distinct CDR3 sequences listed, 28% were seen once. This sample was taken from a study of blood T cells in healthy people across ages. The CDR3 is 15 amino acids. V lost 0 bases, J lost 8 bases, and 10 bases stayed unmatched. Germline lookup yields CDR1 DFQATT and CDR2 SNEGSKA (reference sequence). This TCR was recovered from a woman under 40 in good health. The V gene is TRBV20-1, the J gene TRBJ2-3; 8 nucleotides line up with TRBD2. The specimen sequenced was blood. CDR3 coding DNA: TGCAGTGCTAGAGAGTTTCGGCGGGGGGATGGTACGCAGTATTTT. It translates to CSAREFRRGDGTQYF.